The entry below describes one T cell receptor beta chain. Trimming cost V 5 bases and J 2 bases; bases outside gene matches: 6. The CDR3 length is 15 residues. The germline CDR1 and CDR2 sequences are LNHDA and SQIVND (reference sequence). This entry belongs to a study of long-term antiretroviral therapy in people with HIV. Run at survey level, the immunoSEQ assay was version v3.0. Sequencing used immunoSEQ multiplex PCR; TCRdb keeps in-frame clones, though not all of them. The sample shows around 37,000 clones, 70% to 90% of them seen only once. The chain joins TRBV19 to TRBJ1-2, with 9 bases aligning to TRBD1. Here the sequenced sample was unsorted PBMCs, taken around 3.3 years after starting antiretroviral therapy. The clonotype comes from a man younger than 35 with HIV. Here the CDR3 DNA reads TGTGCCAGTAGTGCCACGGGACAGGGCAACTATGGCTACACCTTC. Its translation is CASSATGQGNYGYTF. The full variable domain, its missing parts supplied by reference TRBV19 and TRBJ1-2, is DGGITQSPKYLFRKEGQNVTLSCEQNLNHDAMYWYRQDPGQGLRLIYYSQIVNDFQKGDIAEGYSVSREKKESFPLTVTSAQKNPTAFYLCASSATGQGNYGYTFGSGTRLTVV.